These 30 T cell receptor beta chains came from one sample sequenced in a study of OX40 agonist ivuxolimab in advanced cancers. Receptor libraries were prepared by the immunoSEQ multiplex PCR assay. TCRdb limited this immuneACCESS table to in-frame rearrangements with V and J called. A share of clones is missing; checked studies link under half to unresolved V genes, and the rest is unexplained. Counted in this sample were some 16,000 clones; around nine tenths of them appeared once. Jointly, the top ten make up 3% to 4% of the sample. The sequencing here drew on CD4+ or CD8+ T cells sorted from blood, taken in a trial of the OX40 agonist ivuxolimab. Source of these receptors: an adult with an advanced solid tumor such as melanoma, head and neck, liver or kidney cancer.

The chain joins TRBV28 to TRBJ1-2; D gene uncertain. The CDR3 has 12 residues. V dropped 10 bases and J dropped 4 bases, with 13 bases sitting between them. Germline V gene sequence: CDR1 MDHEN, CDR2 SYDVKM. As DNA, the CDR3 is TGTGCCACCCGGGGTCCGAGCTATGGCTACACCTTC. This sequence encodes CATRGPSYGYTF.

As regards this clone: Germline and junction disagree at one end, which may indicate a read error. CDR3 in DNA: TGTGCCAGCAGTTTAGCCACCTTCTCCTACGAGCAGTACTTC. As protein: CASSLATFSYEQYF. The chain links TRBV7-9 to TRBJ2-7; D is ambiguous. Germline values: CDR1 SEHNR, CDR2 FQNEAQ (reference sequence). CDR3 length equals 14 residues.

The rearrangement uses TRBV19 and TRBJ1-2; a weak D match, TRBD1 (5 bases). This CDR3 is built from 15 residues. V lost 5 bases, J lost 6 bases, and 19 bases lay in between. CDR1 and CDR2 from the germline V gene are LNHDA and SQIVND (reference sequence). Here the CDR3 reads CASSPREGRVNGYTF. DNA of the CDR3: TGTGCCAGTAGTCCAAGGGAAGGCAGGGTTAATGGCTACACCTTC.

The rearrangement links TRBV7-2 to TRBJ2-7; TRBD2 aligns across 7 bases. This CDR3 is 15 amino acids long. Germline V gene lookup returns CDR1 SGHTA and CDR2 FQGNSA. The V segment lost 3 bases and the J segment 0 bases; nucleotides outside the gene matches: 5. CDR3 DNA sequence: TGTGCCAGCAGCTTTATAGCGGGCACCTCCTACGAGCAGTACTTC. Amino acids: CASSFIAGTSYEQYF.

CDR3 region: CASSTLGRLRGNTIYF. Written as DNA, the CDR3 is TGTGCCAGCAGTACCCTGGGACGGCTCCGGGGAAACACCATATATTTT. The chain couples TRBV28 to TRBJ1-3; tentative D call: TRBD1 (5 bases). The V and J ends lost 5 bases and 4 bases respectively, with 18 bases between them. Germline V lookup: CDR1 MDHEN, CDR2 SYDVKM. The CDR3 totals 16 residues.

The CDR3 loop reads CASSLPGSTDTQYF. The CDR3 nucleotides are TGTGCCAGCAGCCTTCCCGGGAGCACAGATACGCAGTATTTT. The chain links TRBV14 to TRBJ2-3; D unclear. V gave up 4 bases and J gave up 0 bases, with 8 bases separating them. The CDR3 extends over 14 amino acids. In germline, CDR1 is SGHDN, CDR2 FVKESK.

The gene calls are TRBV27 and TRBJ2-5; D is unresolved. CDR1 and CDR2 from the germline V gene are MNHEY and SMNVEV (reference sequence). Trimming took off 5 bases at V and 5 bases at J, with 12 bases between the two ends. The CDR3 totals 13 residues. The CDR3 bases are TGTGCCAGCAGTCCGAGAATAGGCGAGACCCAGTACTTC. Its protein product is CASSPRIGETQYF.

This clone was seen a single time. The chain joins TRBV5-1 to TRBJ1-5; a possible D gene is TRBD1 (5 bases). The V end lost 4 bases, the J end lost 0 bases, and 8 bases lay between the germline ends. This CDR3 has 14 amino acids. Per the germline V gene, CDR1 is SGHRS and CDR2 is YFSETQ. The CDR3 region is CASSPDSSNQPQHF. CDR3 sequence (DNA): TGCGCCAGCAGCCCCGACAGTAGCAATCAGCCCCAGCATTTT. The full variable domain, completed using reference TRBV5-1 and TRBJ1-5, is KAGVTQTPRYLIKTRGQQVTLSCSPISGHRSVSWYQQTPGQGLQFLFEYFSETQRNKGNFPGRFSGRQFSNSRSEMNVSTLELGDSALYLCASSPDSSNQPQHFGDGTRLSIL.

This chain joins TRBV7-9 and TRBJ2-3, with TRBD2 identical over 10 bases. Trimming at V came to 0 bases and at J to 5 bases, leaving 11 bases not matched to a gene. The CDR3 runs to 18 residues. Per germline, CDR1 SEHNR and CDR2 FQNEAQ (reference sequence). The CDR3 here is CASSLATSSGRAIDTQYF. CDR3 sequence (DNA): TGTGCCAGCAGCTTAGCGACGTCCAGCGGGAGGGCCATAGATACGCAGTATTTT.

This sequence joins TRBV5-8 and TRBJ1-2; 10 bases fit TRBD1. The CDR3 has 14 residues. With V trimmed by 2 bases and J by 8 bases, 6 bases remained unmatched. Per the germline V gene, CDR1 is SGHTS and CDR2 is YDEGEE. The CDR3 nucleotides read TGTGCCAGCAGCTTTTCCGGGACAGGGGTCGGCTACACCTTC. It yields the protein CASSFSGTGVGYTF.

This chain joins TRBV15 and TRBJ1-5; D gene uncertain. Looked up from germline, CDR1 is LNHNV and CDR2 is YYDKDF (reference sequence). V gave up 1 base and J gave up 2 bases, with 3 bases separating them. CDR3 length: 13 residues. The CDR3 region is CATSRVRNQPQHF. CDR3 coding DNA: TGTGCCACCAGCAGAGTTCGCAATCAGCCCCAGCATTTT.

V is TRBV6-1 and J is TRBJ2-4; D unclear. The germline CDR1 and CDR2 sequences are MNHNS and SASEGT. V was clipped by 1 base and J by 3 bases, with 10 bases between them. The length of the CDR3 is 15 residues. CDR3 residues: CASSEGNLLKNIQYF. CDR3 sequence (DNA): TGTGCCAGCAGTGAAGGTAACCTCCTCAAAAACATTCAGTACTTC.

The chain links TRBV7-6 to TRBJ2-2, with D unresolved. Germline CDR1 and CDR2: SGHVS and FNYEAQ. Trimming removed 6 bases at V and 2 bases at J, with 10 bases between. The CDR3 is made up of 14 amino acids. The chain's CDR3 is CASSFVSNTGELFF. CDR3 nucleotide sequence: TGTGCCAGCAGTTTCGTTAGCAACACCGGGGAGCTGTTTTTT. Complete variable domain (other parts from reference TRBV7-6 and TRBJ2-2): GAGVSQSPRYKVTKRGQDVALRCDPISGHVSLYWYRQALGQGPEFLTYFNYEAQQDKSGLPNDRFSAERPEGSISTLTIQRTEQRDSAMYRCASSFVSNTGELFFGEGSRLTVL.

The chain's CDR3 is CAAAVSSYNEQFF. The CDR3 coding sequence is TGTGCCGCGGCGGTAAGCTCCTACAATGAGCAGTTCTTC. The gene calls are TRBV19 and TRBJ2-1; D unclear. Germline-derived CDR1 and CDR2 are LNHDA and SQIVND (reference sequence). CDR3 length: 13 amino acids. V was pared by 11 bases and J by 0 bases, with 11 bases between.

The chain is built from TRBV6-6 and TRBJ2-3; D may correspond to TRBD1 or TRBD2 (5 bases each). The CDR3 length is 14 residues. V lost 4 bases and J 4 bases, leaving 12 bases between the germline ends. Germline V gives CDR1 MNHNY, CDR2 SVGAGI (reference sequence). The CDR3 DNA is TGTGCCAGCAGTTCGAGAGGGGTCGCAGATACGCAGTATTTT. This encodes CASSSRGVADTQYF.

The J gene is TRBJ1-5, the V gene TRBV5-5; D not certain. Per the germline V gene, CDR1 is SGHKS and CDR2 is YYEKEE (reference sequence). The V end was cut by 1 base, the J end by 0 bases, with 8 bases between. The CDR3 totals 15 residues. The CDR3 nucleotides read TGTGCCAGCAGCTTGAGGGATTATAGCAATCAGCCCCAGCATTTT. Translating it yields CASSLRDYSNQPQHF.

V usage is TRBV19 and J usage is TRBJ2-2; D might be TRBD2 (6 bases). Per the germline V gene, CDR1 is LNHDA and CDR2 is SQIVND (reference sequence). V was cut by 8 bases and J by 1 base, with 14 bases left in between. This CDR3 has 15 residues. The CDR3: CASGGRARNTGELFF. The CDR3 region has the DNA TGTGCCAGTGGAGGGCGGGCGAGGAACACCGGGGAGCTGTTTTTT.

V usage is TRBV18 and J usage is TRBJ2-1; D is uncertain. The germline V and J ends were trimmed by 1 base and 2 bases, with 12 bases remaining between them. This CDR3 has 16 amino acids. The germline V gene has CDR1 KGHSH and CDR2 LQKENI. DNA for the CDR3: TGTGCCAGCTCACCACTCGGCTCGGCCACCTACAATGAGCAGTTCTTC. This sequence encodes CASSPLGSATYNEQFF. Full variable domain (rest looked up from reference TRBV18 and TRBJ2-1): NAGVMQNPRHLVRRRGQEARLRCSPMKGHSHVYWYRQLPEEGLKFMVYLQKENIIDESGMPKERFSAEFPKEGPSILRIQQVVRGDSAAYFCASSPLGSATYNEQFFGPGTRLTVL.

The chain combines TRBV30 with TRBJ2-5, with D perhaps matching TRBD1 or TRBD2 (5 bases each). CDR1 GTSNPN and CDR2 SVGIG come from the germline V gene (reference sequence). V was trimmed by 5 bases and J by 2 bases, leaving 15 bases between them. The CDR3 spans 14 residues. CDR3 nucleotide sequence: TGTGCCTGGGGCTCCGGGACCCAACAAGAGACCCAGTACTTC. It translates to CAWGSGTQQETQYF.

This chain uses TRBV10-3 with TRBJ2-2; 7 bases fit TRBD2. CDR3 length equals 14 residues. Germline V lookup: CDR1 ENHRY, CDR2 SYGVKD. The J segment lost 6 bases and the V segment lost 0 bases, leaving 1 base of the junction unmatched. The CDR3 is CAISESRGAGELFF. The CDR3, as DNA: TGTGCCATCAGTGAGTCACGGGGGGCCGGGGAGCTGTTTTTT.

The CDR3, as DNA: TGTGCCAGCAGTCCCTGGGCCCCAGGAGGGAGCTCCTACGAGCAGTACTTC. It yields the protein CASSPWAPGGSSYEQYF. The chain combines TRBV27 with TRBJ2-7; perhaps TRBD2 as D (6 bases). The ends were cut back, 5 bases at V and 0 bases at J, with 20 bases in the middle. CDR1 and CDR2 from the germline V gene are MNHEY and SMNVEV (reference sequence). The CDR3 length is 17 residues.

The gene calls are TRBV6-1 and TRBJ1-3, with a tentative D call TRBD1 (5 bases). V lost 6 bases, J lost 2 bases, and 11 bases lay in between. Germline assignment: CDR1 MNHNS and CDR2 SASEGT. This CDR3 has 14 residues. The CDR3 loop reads CASRPDRTGNTIYF. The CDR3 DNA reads TGTGCCAGCAGGCCCGACAGAACTGGAAACACCATATATTTT.

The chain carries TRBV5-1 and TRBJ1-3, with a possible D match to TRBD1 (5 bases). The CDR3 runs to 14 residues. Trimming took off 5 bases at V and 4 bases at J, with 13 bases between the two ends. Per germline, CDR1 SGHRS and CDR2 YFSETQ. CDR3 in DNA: TGCGCCAGCAGTCCGGCGGGGGAAGGAAACACCATATATTTT. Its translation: CASSPAGEGNTIYF.

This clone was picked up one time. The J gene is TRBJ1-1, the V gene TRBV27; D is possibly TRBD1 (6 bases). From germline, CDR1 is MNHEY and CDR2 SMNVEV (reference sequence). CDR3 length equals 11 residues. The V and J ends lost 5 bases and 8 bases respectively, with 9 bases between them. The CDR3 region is CASSGRGEAFF. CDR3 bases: TGTGCCAGCAGTGGGAGGGGGGAAGCTTTCTTT.

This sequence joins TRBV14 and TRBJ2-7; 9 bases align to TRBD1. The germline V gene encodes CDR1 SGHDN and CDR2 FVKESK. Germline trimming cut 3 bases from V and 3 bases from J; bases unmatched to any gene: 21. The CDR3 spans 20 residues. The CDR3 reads CASSQDLENFAGQGNYEQYF. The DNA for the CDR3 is TGTGCCAGCAGCCAGGACCTCGAAAATTTCGCCGGACAGGGGAACTACGAGCAGTACTTC.

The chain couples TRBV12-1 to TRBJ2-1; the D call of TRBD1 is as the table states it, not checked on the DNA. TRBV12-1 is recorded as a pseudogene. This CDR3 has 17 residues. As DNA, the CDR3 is TGTGCCAGCAGCTTGGCTCCCGGGACAGGGTCCTACAATGAGCAGTTCTTC. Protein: CASSLAPGTGSYNEQFF.

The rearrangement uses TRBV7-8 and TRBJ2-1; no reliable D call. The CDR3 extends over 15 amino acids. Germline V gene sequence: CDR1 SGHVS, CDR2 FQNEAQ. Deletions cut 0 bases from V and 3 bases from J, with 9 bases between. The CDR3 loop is CASSLARTDYNEQFF. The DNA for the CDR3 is TGTGCCAGCAGCTTAGCGCGTACAGACTACAATGAGCAGTTCTTC.

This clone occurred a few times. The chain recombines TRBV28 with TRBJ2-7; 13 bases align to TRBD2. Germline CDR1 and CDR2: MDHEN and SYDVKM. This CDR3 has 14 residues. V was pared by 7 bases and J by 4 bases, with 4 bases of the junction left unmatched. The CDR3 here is CASTLTSGRYEQYF. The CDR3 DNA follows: TGTGCCAGCACCCTGACTAGCGGGAGGTACGAGCAGTACTTC. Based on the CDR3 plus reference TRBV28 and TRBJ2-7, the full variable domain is DVKVTQSSRYLVKRTGEKVFLECVQDMDHENMFWYRQDPGLGLRLIYFSYDVKMKEKGDIPEGYSVSREKKERFSLILESASTNQTSMYLCASTLTSGRYEQYFGPGTRLTVT.

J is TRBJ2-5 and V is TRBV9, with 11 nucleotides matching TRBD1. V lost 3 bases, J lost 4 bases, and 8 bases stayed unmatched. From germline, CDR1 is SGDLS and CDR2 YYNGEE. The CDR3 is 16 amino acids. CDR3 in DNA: TGTGCCAGCAGCGAACAGCCGGACAGGGGGCGAGAGACCCAGTACTTC. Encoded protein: CASSEQPDRGRETQYF.

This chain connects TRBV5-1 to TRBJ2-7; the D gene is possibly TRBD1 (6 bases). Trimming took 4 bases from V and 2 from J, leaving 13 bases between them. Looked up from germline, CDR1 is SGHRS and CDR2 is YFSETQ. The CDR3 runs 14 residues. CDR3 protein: CASSPSDSTYEQYF. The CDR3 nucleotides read TGCGCCAGCAGCCCCTCGGACAGTACCTACGAGCAGTACTTC.